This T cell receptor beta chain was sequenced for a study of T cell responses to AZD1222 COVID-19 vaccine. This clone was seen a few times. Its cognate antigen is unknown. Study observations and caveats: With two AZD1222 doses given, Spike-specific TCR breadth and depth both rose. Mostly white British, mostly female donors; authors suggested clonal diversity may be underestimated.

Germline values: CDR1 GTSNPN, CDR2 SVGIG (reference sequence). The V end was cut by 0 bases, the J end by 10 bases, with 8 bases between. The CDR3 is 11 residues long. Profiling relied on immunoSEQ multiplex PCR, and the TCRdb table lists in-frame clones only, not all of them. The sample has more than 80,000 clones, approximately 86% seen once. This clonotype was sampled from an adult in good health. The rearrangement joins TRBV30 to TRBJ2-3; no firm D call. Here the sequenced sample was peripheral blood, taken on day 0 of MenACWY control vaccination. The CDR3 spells CAWSVGLAQYF. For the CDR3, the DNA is TGTGCCTGGAGTGTAGGGCTCGCGCAGTATTTT.